The entry below gives a single T cell receptor beta chain sequence along with its context. Its antigen remains unidentified. The data originate from a study of blood T cells in healthy people across ages. This CDR3 is built from 16 residues. V gave up 4 bases and J gave up 2 bases, with 15 bases separating them. CDR1 MDHEN and CDR2 SYDVKM come from the germline V gene. Study findings and constraints: A roughly linear fall in TCR beta diversity per million T cells was seen with increasing age.

The authors ran a second PCR of 7 to 11 cycles using a sample-barcoded 5' primer and a J-beta primer mix. Each cDNA was tagged by a template-switch adaptor containing 12 random nucleotides. TCRdb reprocessed the 5' RACE reads with MiXCR, giving one entry per CDR3 protein. Found here are 1,800,000 or so distinct CDR3 sequences, 39% of them singletons; the top ten hold 20% to 25%. Sequencing used blood. The chain recombines TRBV28 with TRBJ2-1; TRBD1 might be the D (7 bases). This sequence was found in a human donor in good health. The CDR3 protein is CASSSGGTITYNEQFF. The CDR3 DNA reads TGTGCCAGCAGTTCAGGGGGGACAATCACCTACAATGAGCAGTTCTTC.